A selection of T cell receptor beta chains follows, all from one sample in a study of cytomegalovirus exposure and HLA in healthy donors. TCRdb's table, derived via immunoSEQ multiplex PCR, lists solely in-frame clones and lacks some. The sample holds approximately 160,000 clones; around 85% are singletons and the top ten take roughly 2%. The specimen sequenced was PBMCs. These receptors were obtained from a human donor in good health. CDR3s include the opening cysteine and the closing phenylalanine or tryptophan. The D gene is left open where the match is weak. Clone sizes are given selectively: once, few, many, or a class where the clone is expanded.

CDR3aa,CDR3nt,abundance,j_gene,d_gene,v_gene
CASSLQGPGDTQYF,TGTGCCAGCAGCTTACAGGGGCCGGGGGATACGCAGTATTTT,.,TRBJ2-3,TRBD1,TRBV5-5
CASSQDWASGGSETQYF,TGTGCCAGCAGCCAAGATTGGGCTAGCGGGGGGTCGGAGACCCAGTACTTC,.,TRBJ2-5,TRBD2,TRBV4-2
CASSLGQGDSPLHF,TGTGCCAGCAGTCTGGGACAGGGGGATTCACCCCTCCACTTT,.,TRBJ1-6,TRBD1,TRBV27
CASSLTGSPETQYF,TGCGCCAGCAGCCTCACAGGGAGTCCAGAGACCCAGTACTTC,.,TRBJ2-5,.,TRBV4-3
CASSLSGTRPNYGYTF,TGTGCCAGCAGTTTATCTGGGACACGGCCTAACTATGGCTACACCTTC,.,TRBJ1-2,.,TRBV28
CASSESGGSYEQYF,TGCGCCAGCAGCGAGAGCGGGGGCTCATACGAGCAGTACTTC,.,TRBJ2-7,TRBD2,TRBV5-1
CASSSGTSGGATDTQYF,TGCGCCAGCAGCTCAGGGACTAGCGGGGGGGCGACAGATACGCAGTATTTT,.,TRBJ2-3,TRBD2,TRBV5-1
CASSFWDRGGEDTQYF,TGTGCCAGCAGTTTCTGGGACAGGGGCGGTGAGGATACGCAGTATTTT,.,TRBJ2-3,TRBD1,TRBV6-5
CASHPATGVIDGYTF,TGTGCCAGCCACCCGGCGACAGGGGTGATCGATGGCTACACCTTC,.,TRBJ1-2,TRBD1,TRBV7-9
CASSLKGNQPQHF,TGTGCCAGCAGCTTAAAGGGGAATCAGCCCCAGCATTTT,.,TRBJ1-5,.,TRBV13
CSAGRTSEQYF,TGCAGTGCTGGGCGAACTTCCGAGCAGTACTTC,once,TRBJ2-7,.,TRBV20-1
CASSSNGFLHGQF,TGTGCCAGCAGCTCAAACGGGTTCCTGCATGGTCAATTT,once,TRBJ1-1,.,TRBV14
CASNPQGNQPQHF,TGTGCCAGTAACCCCCAGGGGAATCAGCCCCAGCATTTT,.,TRBJ1-5,.,TRBV19
CASRKTGSGYTF,TGTGCCAGCAGGAAAACAGGGTCCGGCTACACCTTC,.,TRBJ1-2,.,TRBV6-6
CASGHPNTEAFF,TGTGCCTCGGGACATCCGAACACTGAAGCTTTCTTT,.,TRBJ1-1,.,TRBV6-5
CASSQRQGGTDTQYF,TGCGCCAGCAGCCAACGACAGGGCGGCACAGATACGCAGTATTTT,.,TRBJ2-3,TRBD1,TRBV4-1
CASSDDPKGETGELFF,TGTGCCAGCAGTGACGACCCGAAGGGAGAAACCGGGGAGCTGTTTTTT,few,TRBJ2-2,.,TRBV6-4